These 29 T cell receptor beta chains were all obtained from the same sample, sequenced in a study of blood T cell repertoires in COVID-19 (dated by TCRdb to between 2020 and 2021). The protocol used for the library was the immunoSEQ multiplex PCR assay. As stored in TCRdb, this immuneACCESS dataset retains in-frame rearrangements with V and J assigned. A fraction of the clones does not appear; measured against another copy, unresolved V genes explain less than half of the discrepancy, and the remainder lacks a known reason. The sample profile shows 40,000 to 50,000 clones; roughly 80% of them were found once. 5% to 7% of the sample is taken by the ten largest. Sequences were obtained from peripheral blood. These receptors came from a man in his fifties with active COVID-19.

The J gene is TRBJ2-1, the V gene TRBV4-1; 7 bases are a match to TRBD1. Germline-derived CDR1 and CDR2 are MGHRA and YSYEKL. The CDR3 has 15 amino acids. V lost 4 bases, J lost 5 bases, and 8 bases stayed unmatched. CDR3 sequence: CASSLLIGTDNEQFF. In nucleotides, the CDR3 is TGCGCCAGCAGCCTCCTGATAGGGACAGACAATGAGCAGTTCTTC.

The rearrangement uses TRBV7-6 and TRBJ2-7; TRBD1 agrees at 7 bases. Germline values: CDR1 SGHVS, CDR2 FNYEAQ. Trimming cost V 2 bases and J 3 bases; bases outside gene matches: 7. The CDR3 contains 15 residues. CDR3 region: CASSLTGQAGYEQYF. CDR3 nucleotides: TGTGCCAGCAGCTTAACCGGACAGGCTGGCTACGAGCAGTACTTC.

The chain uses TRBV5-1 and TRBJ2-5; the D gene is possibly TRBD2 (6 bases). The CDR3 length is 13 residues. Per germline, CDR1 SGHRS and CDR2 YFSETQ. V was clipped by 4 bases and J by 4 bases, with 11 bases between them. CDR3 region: CASSPGGGETQYF. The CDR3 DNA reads TGCGCCAGCAGCCCCGGGGGAGGAGAGACCCAGTACTTC.

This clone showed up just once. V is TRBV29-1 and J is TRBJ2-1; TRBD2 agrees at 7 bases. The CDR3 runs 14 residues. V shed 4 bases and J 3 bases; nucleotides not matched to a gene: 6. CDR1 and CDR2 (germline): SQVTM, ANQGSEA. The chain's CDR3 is CSVVGGSSYNEQFF. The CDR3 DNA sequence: TGCAGCGTTGTAGGCGGGAGCAGCTACAATGAGCAGTTCTTC.

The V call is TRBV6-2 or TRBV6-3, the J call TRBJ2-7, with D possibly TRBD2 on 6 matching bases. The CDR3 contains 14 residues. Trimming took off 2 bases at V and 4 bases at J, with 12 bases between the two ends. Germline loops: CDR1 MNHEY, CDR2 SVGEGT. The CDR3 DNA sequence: TGTGCCAGCAGTTACAATGCGGGACTTTACGAGCAGTACTTC. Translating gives CASSYNAGLYEQYF.

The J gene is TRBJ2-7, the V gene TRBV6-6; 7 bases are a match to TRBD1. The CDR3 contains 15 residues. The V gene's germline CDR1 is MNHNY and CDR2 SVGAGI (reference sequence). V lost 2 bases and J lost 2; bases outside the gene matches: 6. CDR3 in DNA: TGTGCCAGCAGTTACCCCGAGGGGGCCGCCTACGAGCAGTACTTC. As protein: CASSYPEGAAYEQYF.

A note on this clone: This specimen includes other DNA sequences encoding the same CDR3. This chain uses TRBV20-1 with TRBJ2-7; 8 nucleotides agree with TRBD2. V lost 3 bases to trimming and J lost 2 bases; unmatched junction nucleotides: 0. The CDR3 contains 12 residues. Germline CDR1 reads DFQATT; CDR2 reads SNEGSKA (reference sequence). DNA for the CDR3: TGCAGTGCTAGTAGCGGGGCCTACGAGCAGTACTTC. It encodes CSASSGAYEQYF.

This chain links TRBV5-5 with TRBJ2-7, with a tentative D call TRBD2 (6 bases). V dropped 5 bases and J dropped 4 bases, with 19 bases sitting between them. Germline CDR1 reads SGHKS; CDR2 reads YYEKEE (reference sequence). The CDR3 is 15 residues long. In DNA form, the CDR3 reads TGTGCCAGCAGAAGGAGGGGATTCGGGGAGTACGAGCAGTACTTC. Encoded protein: CASRRRGFGEYEQYF.

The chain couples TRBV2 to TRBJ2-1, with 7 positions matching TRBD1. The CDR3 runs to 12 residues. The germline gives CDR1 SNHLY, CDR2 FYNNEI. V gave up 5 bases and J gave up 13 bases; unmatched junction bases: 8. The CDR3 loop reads CASSRDSQRQFF. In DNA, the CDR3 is TGTGCCAGCAGTAGGGACAGCCAGCGACAGTTCTTC.

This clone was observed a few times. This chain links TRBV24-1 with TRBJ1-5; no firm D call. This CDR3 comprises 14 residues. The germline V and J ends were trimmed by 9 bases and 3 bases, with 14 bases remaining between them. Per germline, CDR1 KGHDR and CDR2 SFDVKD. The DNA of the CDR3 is TGTGCCACCCTCGACGAACGGGTCAATCAGCCCCAGCATTTT. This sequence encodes CATLDERVNQPQHF.

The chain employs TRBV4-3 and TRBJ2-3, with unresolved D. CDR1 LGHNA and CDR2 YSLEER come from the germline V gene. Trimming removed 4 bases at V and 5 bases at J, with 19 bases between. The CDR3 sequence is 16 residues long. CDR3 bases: TGCGCCAGCAGCCTTCTGGCTTCCATGCGAGGAGATACGCAGTATTTT. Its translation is CASSLLASMRGDTQYF.

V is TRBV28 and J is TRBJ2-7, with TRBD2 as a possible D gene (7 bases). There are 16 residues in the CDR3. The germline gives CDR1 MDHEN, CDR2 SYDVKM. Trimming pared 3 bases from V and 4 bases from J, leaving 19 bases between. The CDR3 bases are TGTGCCAGCAGTTTCCTTCGGGGGGCCAGAGGGTACGAGCAGTACTTC. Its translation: CASSFLRGARGYEQYF.

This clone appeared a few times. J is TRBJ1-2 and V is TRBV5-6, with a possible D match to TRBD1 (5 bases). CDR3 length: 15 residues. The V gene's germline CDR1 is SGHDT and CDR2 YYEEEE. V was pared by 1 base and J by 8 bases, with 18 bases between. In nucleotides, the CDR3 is TGTGCCAGCAGCTTGTCCTTCAGGGCGTTGGTAGGCTACACCTTC. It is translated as CASSLSFRALVGYTF.

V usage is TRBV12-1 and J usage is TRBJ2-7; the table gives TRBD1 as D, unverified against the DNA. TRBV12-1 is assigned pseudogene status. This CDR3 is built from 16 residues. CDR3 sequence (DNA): TGTGCCAGCAGCTTTGAAAGAGACACGCGCTCCTACGAGCAGTACTTC. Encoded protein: CASSFERDTRSYEQYF.

The CDR3 DNA sequence: TGCGCCAGCAGCCAACAACAGGGTTATGGCTACACCTTC. Amino acid sequence: CASSQQQGYGYTF. The rearrangement joins TRBV4-3 to TRBJ1-2; a possible D gene is TRBD1 (6 bases). Germline lookup yields CDR1 LGHNA and CDR2 YSLEER. This CDR3 is 13 amino acids long. The V gene lost 2 bases and the J gene lost 5 bases, with 9 bases spanning the gap.

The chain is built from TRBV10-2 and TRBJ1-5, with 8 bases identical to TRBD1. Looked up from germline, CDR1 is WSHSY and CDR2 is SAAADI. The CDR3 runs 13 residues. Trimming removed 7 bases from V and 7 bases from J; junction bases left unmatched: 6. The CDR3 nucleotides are TGCGCCAGCACCCCCGACAGGGGCCAGCCCCAGCATTTT. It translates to CASTPDRGQPQHF.

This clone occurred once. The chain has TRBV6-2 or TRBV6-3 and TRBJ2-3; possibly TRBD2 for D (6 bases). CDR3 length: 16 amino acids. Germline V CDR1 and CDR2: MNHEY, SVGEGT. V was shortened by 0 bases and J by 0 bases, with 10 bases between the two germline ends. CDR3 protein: CASSYSAGTSTDTQYF. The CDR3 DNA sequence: TGTGCCAGCAGTTACTCAGCGGGCACTAGCACAGATACGCAGTATTTT.

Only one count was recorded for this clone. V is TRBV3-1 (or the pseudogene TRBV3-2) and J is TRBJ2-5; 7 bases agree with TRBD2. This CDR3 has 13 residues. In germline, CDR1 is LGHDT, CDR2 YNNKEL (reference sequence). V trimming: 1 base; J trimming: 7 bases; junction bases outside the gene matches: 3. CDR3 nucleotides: TGTGCCAGCAGCCAAGCTTGGGGGGGGACCCAGTACTTC. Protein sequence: CASSQAWGGTQYF.

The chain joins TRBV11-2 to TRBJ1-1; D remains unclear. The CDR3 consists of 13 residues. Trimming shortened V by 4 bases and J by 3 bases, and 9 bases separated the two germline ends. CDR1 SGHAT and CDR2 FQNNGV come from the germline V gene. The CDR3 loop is CASSSQRDTEAFF. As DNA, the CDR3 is TGTGCCAGCAGCTCGCAGAGGGACACTGAAGCTTTCTTT.

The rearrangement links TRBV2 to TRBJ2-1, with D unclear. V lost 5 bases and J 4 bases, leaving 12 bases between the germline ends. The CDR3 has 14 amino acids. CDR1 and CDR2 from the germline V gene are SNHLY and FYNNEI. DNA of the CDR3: TGTGCCAGCAGTCGATCGGTCGTGTACAATGAGCAGTTCTTC. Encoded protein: CASSRSVVYNEQFF.

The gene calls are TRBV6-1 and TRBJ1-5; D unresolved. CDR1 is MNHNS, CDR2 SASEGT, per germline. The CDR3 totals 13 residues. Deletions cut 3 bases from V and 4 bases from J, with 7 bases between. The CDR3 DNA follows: TGTGCCAGCAGTGAGAGGGCGAATCAGCCCCAGCATTTT. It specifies CASSERANQPQHF.

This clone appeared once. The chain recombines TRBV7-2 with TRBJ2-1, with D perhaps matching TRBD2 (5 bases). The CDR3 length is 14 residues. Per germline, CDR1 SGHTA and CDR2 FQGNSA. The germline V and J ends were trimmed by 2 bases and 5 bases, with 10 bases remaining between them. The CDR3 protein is CASSLSTGNNEQFF. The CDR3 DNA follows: TGTGCCAGCAGCTTATCAACGGGAAACAATGAGCAGTTCTTC.

CDR3 bases: TGTGCCAGCAGCTTGGGTGGGCCCACAACTAATGAAAAACTGTTTTTT. Its protein is CASSLGGPTTNEKLFF. The chain has TRBV5-6 and TRBJ1-4; D remains unclear. CDR3 size: 16 residues. The germline CDR1 and CDR2 sequences are SGHDT and YYEEEE. Trimming took off 0 bases at V and 0 bases at J, with 9 bases between the two ends.

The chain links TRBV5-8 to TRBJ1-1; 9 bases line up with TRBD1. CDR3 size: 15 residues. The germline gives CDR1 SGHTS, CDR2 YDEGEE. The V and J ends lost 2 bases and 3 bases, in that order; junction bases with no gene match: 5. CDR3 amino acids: CASSFRGTGYTEAFF. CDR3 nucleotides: TGTGCCAGCAGCTTCCGCGGGACAGGGTACACTGAAGCTTTCTTT.

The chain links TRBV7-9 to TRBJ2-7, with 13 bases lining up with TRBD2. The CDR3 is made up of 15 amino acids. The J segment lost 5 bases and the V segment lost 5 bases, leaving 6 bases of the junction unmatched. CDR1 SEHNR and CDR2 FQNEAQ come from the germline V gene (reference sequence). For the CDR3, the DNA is TGTGCCAGCAGCCTTACTAGCGGGGGGGCCCACGAGCAGTACTTC. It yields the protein CASSLTSGGAHEQYF.

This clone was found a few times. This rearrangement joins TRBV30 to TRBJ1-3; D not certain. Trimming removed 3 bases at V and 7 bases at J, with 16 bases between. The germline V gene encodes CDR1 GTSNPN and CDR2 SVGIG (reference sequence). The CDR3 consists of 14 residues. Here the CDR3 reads CAWSRPPRSNTIYF. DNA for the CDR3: TGTGCCTGGAGCAGACCCCCCCGGAGTAACACCATATATTTT.

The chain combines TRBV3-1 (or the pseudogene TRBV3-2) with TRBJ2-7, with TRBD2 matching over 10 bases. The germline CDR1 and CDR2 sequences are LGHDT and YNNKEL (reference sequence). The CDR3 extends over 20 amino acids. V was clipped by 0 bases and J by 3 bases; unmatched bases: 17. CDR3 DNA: TGTGCCAGCAGCCAAGATGAACAGGGCCCTAGCGGGGGCCCCCTCTACGAGCAGTACTTC. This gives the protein CASSQDEQGPSGGPLYEQYF.

CDR3 sequence: CASAPGRGYGYTF. CDR3 coding DNA: TGTGCCAGCGCCCCAGGGAGGGGTTATGGCTACACCTTC. V and J are TRBV7-9 and TRBJ1-2, with D tentatively TRBD1 (5 bases). The CDR3 is 13 residues long. Germline V gene data show CDR1 as SEHNR and CDR2 as FQNEAQ (reference sequence). V lost 8 bases, J lost 5 bases, and 15 bases lay in between.

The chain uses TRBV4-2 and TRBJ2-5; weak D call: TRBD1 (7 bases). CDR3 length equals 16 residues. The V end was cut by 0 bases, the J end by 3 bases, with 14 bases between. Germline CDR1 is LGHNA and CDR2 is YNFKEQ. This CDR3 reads CASSQEDGGQKETQYF. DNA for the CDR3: TGTGCCAGCAGCCAAGAAGACGGGGGACAGAAAGAGACCCAGTACTTC.